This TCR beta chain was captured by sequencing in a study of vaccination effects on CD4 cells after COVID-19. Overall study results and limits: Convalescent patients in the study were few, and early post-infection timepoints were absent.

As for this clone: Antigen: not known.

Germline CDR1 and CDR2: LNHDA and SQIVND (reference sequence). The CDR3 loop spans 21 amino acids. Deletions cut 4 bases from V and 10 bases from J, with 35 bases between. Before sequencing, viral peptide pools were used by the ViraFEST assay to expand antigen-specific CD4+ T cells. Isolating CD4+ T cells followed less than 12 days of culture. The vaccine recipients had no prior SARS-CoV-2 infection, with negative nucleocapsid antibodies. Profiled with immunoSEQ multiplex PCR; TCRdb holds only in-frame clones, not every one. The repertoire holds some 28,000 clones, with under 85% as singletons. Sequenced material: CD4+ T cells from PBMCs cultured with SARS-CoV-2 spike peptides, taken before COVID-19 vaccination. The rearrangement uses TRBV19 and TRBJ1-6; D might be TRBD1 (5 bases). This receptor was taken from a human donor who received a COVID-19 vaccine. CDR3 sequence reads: CASSTSKGKIGSLRRPSPLHF. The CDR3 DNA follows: TGTGCCAGTAGTACATCTAAGGGGAAAATAGGATCCCTACGTCGGCCATCACCCCTCCACTTT.